The 2 T cell receptor delta chains below were found in one sample sequenced in a study of gamma delta lymphoproliferative disorders and STAT genes. PBMCs from patients and controls supplied the genomic DNA for sequencing. TCRdb re-called clones from the multiplex PCR reads using CATT. The sample shows approximately 2,500 delta-chain clones, approximately 1.5% of them seen only once. Sequences were obtained from blood. The source of these receptors is a human donor in good health.

The table lists this clone with many counts. It is likely a read error: a sequence one base away is far more abundant. The chain has TRDV1 and TRDJ1, with 10 bases lining up with TRDD3. Trimming at V came to 4 bases and at J to 0 bases, leaving 29 bases not matched to a gene. Germline assignment: CDR1 TSWWSYY and CDR2 QGS. CDR3 length: 24 residues. DNA of the CDR3: TGTGCTCTTGGGGGGAATATCTTCCCGACATTTCCTTTACTGGGGGATGAGTACACCGATAAACTCATCTTT. Protein sequence: CALGGNIFPTFPLLGDEYTDKLIF.

As for this clone: The TCRdb protein comes from a much larger clone and disagrees with this DNA's translation at residue 12, likely due to a read error; the protein given here is derived from the DNA. The V call is TRDV3, the J call TRDJ1, with 11 positions matching TRDD3. V was pared by 4 bases and J by 4 bases, with 17 bases of the junction left unmatched. CDR3 length: 17 residues. Looked up from germline, CDR1 is TVYSNPD and CDR2 is GDNSRS (reference sequence). CDR3 in amino acids: CACWGIPGGSYSDKLIF. The CDR3 region has the DNA TGTGCCTGCTGGGGGATACCCGGCGGTTCGTACAGCGATAAACTCATCTTT. Full variable domain (outside the CDR3, taken from reference TRDV3 and TRDJ1): CDKVTQSSPDQTVASGSEVVLLCTYDTVYSNPDLFWYRIRPDYSFQFVFYGDNSRSEGADFTQGRFSVKHILTQKAFHLVISPVRTEDSATYYCACWGIPGGSYSDKLIFGKGTRVTVEP.